These T cell receptor beta chains were read from a single sample in a study of T cell repertoires in cytomegalovirus infection. For these TCRs, the target antigens are not known. TCRdb redid the calling of the reads with MiXCR, one entry per CDR3 protein. The sample shows approximately 110,000 distinct CDR3 sequences, about 9.5% of them seen only once. Sequencing was carried out using PBMCs, sequenced either directly or after in vitro stimulation (not recorded which). The receptors shown here come from a human donor in good health (CMV status not recorded). Some clones in this sample may be carry-over from other donors' samples. The CDR3 runs from the conserved cysteine through the conserved F or W. D genes are given only for firm matches. Clone size is given for some rows only: seen once, a few or many times, or a class if the clone is expanded.

size,J,D,V,CDR3,DNA
-,TRBJ1-2,TRBD1,TRBV20-1,CSARGDRDYGYTF,TGCAGTGCTAGAGGGGACAGGGACTATGGCTACACCTTC
-,TRBJ2-1,-,TRBV25-1,CASSELESPGNEQFF,TGTGCCAGCAGTGAATTGGAGTCCCCAGGGAATGAGCAGTTCTTC
few,TRBJ2-7,-,TRBV19,CASSNPGRYEQYF,TGTGCCAGTAGTAACCCAGGGCGGTACGAGCAGTACTTC
-,TRBJ2-7,-,TRBV6-6,CASSYGNPYEQYF,TGTGCCAGCAGTTACGGGAACCCCTACGAGCAGTACTTC
-,TRBJ1-5,-,TRBV20-1,CSAGAPETLSQPQHF,TGCAGTGCCGGAGCGCCAGAAACCCTTAGTCAGCCCCAGCATTTT
many,TRBJ2-1,TRBD1,TRBV19,CASRTTGYSYNEQFF,TGTGCCAGTAGGACGACAGGGTACTCCTACAATGAGCAGTTCTTC
few,TRBJ2-7,-,TRBV6-2/TRBV6-3,CASSSPSRMKYF,TGTGCCAGCAGTTCCCCTTCACGAATGAAGTACTTC
many,TRBJ1-1,-,TRBV19,CASSIWGLNTEAFF,TGTGCCAGTAGTATATGGGGCCTGAACACTGAAGCTTTCTTT
few,TRBJ2-1,-,TRBV7-2,CASSDLGGRGEQFF,TGTGCCAGCAGCGATTTAGGGGGGCGAGGTGAGCAGTTCTTC
few,TRBJ2-7,TRBD1,TRBV5-6,CASSSRWTGMGEQYF,TGTGCCAGCAGCTCTCGATGGACAGGGATGGGCGAGCAGTACTTC
few,TRBJ2-2,-,TRBV6-2/TRBV6-3,CASSGSYGGELFF,TGTGCCAGCAGTGGGAGTTACGGCGGGGAGCTGTTTTTT
many,TRBJ2-2,TRBD2,TRBV12-3/TRBV12-4,CASRPGLAGYTGELFF,TGTGCCAGCAGGCCTGGACTAGCGGGATACACCGGGGAGCTGTTTTTT
-,TRBJ2-6,-,TRBV24-1,CATSDEGSGANVLTF,TGTGCCACCAGTGATGAGGGCTCTGGGGCCAACGTCCTGACTTTC
-,TRBJ2-5,-,TRBV7-9,CAVQGLIETQYF,TGTGCCGTGCAGGGGTTGATAGAGACCCAGTACTTC
few,TRBJ2-3,-,TRBV6-1,CASSLRGRTDTQYF,TGTGCCAGCAGTCTACGGGGCCGCACAGATACGCAGTATTTT
many,TRBJ2-5,TRBD1,TRBV7-2,CASSRDSEETQYF,TGTGCCAGCAGCCGGGACAGCGAAGAGACCCAGTACTTC
many,TRBJ1-1,-,TRBV7-2,CASSLAQTVVTEAFF,TGTGCCAGCAGCTTAGCTCAGACCGTGGTCACTGAAGCTTTCTTT
few,TRBJ1-5,-,TRBV5-1,CASSLSPSAFNQPQHF,TGCGCCAGCAGCTTGTCGCCCTCAGCATTCAATCAGCCCCAGCATTTT
many,TRBJ1-5,-,TRBV12-3/TRBV12-4,CASSIQLGDQPQHF,TGTGCCAGCAGTATTCAACTCGGGGATCAGCCCCAGCATTTT
few,TRBJ1-2,TRBD1,TRBV7-2,CASRTYRGRYTF,TGTGCCAGCAGGACTTACAGGGGGCGCTACACCTTC
many,TRBJ1-6,-,TRBV28,CASSLSGGGNNSPLHF,TGTGCCAGCAGTTTATCGGGGGGCGGAAATAATTCACCCCTCCACTTT
many,TRBJ1-5,TRBD1,TRBV7-2,CASSFGTGVLPQHF,TGTGCCAGCAGCTTCGGGACAGGGGTACTCCCCCAGCATTTT
few,TRBJ1-1,TRBD1,TRBV4-1,CASSQDGQGANRNPEAFF,TGCGCCAGCAGCCAAGACGGACAGGGGGCGAACCGGAACCCTGAAGCTTTCTTT
-,TRBJ1-5,-,TRBV15,CATSRVTGQYNQPQHF,TGTGCCACCAGCAGGGTAACTGGACAGTACAATCAGCCCCAGCATTTT
many,TRBJ1-5,-,TRBV20-1,CSARVTGPNQPQHF,TGCAGTGCTAGAGTAACAGGACCCAATCAGCCCCAGCATTTT
many,TRBJ1-6,TRBD1,TRBV7-2,CASSLGQGGGSPLHF,TGTGCCAGCAGCTTAGGACAGGGAGGGGGTTCACCCCTCCACTTT
many,TRBJ1-5,-,TRBV7-9,CASSLVLRGRNQPQHF,TGTGCCAGCAGCTTAGTACTCAGGGGACGCAATCAGCCCCAGCATTTT
few,TRBJ2-2,-,TRBV6-5,CASSYYTGELFF,TGTGCCAGCAGTTACTATACCGGGGAGCTGTTTTTT
many,TRBJ1-2,-,TRBV7-2,CASSADTYGYTF,TGTGCCAGCAGCGCGGACACCTATGGCTACACCTTC
many,TRBJ1-2,-,TRBV27,CASSSYLSNGYTF,TGTGCCAGCAGTTCCTACCTCAGTAATGGCTACACCTTC
few,TRBJ2-3,-,TRBV4-1,CASSRLGFSVDTQYF,TGCGCCAGCAGCCGCCTTGGCTTTTCGGTAGATACGCAGTATTTT
-,TRBJ2-5,-,TRBV12-3/TRBV12-4,CASSLTVSEETQYF,TGTGCCAGCAGTTTGACAGTATCCGAGGAGACCCAGTACTTC
-,TRBJ2-5,TRBD2,TRBV7-2,CASSLAPSGFRGEQETQYF,TGTGCCAGCAGCTTAGCGCCCAGCGGCTTCCGGGGGGAGCAAGAGACCCAGTACTTC
many,TRBJ2-3,TRBD2,TRBV7-3,CASSLTPSGRGGDTQYF,TGTGCCAGCAGCTTAACCCCTAGCGGGAGGGGGGGAGATACGCAGTATTTT
few,TRBJ2-2,-,TRBV6-1,CASSKQTGELFF,TGTGCCAGCAGTAAACAGACCGGGGAGCTGTTTTTT
many,TRBJ1-2,TRBD1,TRBV19,CASSPLEGQALYGYTF,TGTGCCAGTAGTCCTCTCGAGGGACAGGCCCTCTATGGCTACACCTTC
many,TRBJ2-7,TRBD1,TRBV12-3/TRBV12-4,CASSSAGGHYEQYF,TGTGCCAGCAGTTCCGCAGGGGGCCACTACGAGCAGTACTTC
few,TRBJ2-1,TRBD2,TRBV7-6,CASSLVSGSIYEQFF,TGTGCCAGCAGCTTAGTTAGCGGGAGTATCTATGAGCAGTTCTTC
-,TRBJ1-2,TRBD1,TRBV20-1,CSARVRDRGYNYGYTF,TGCAGTGCTAGAGTCCGGGACAGGGGTTATAACTATGGCTACACCTTC
many,TRBJ2-3,-,TRBV7-9,CASSITDTQYF,TGTGCCAGCAGCATCACAGATACGCAGTATTTT
-,TRBJ2-1,TRBD2,TRBV18,CASSPLAGIYNEQFF,TGTGCCAGCTCACCATTAGCGGGAATATACAATGAGCAGTTCTTC
many,TRBJ1-1,-,TRBV24-1,CATSDSGLYTEAFF,TGTGCCACCAGTGACTCTGGGTTGTACACTGAAGCTTTCTTT
-,TRBJ2-2,TRBD1,TRBV7-2,CASTTGPNTGELFF,TGTGCCAGCACGACAGGGCCCAACACCGGGGAGCTGTTTTTT
many,TRBJ2-7,TRBD2,TRBV12-3/TRBV12-4,CASSSRLAGVNSYEQYF,TGTGCCAGCAGTTCAAGACTAGCGGGTGTAAACTCCTACGAGCAGTACTTC
-,TRBJ1-1,-,TRBV7-9,CASRRTENTEAFF,TGTGCCAGCAGGCGGACTGAGAACACTGAAGCTTTCTTT
few,TRBJ2-3,TRBD2,TRBV6-2/TRBV6-3,CASSGLAGADTQYF,TGTGCCAGCAGTGGACTAGCGGGAGCAGATACGCAGTATTTT
few,TRBJ2-1,-,TRBV5-1,CASSLAAHNEQFF,TGCGCCAGCAGCTTGGCAGCCCACAATGAGCAGTTCTTC
few,TRBJ1-2,TRBD1,TRBV7-6,CASSWDRGWHGYTF,TGTGCCAGCAGCTGGGACAGGGGGTGGCATGGCTACACCTTC
-,TRBJ2-7,TRBD2,TRBV6-1,CASSYSPASGRAGISYEQYF,TGTGCCAGCAGTTACTCCCCAGCTAGCGGGAGGGCCGGAATCTCCTACGAGCAGTACTTC
-,TRBJ1-5,-,TRBV19,CASTNYDRNQPQHF,TGTGCCAGTACCAACTATGACAGAAATCAGCCCCAGCATTTT
many,TRBJ2-4,TRBD2,TRBV7-2,CASSLVGGRFAKNIQYF,TGTGCCAGCAGCTTAGTAGGCGGGAGGTTTGCCAAAAACATTCAGTACTTC
many,TRBJ1-1,-,TRBV6-1,CASRGGVFTEAFF,TGTGCCAGCAGAGGAGGGGTGTTTACTGAAGCTTTCTTT
-,TRBJ1-1,TRBD1,TRBV19,CASSIGPGTGTRAEAFF,TGTGCCAGTAGTATAGGTCCCGGGACAGGTACTCGAGCTGAAGCTTTCTTT